This entry features one TCR beta chain sequence. In the original workflow: How many nucleated cells were present was estimated from reference gene primer amplification. Only in-frame clones appear in the TCRdb table, and some are missing; sequencing was by immunoSEQ multiplex PCR. That table furnishes V, J and clone size, whereas the DNA furnished D and trimming. The sample records roughly 250,000 clones, about 80% being singletons. These data are taken from a study of blood T cell repertoires in COVID-19. About the study: Sites in the United States, Italy and Spain provided acute and convalescent COVID-19 samples. From T cells, B-cell-depleted T cells, or PBMCs came the material, which was cDNA or gDNA.

CDR3 length: 14 amino acids. Germline-derived CDR1 and CDR2 are LNHDA and SQIVND (reference sequence). Trimming removed 3 bases from V and 4 bases from J; junction bases left unmatched: 1. The source is a man aged 45-60 years with active or convalescent COVID-19. The genes are TRBV19 and TRBJ1-2; 11 bases match TRBD1. Sample: peripheral blood. CDR3 sequence (DNA): TGTGCCAGTAGTATGGGACAGGGGGTCTATGGCTACACCTTC. It specifies CASSMGQGVYGYTF.